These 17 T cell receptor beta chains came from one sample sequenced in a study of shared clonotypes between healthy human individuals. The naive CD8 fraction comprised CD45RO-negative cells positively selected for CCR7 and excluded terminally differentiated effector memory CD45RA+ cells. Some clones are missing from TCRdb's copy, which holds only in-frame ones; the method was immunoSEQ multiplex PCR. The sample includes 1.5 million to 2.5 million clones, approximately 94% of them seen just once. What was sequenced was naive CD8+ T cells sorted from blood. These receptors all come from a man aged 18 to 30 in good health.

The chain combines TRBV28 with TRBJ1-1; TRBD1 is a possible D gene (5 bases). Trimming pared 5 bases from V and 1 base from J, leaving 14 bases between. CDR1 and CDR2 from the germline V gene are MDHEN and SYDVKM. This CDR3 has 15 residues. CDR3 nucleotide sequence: TGTGCCAGCAGTCCCTATTCGGGGGAGAACACTGAAGCTTTCTTT. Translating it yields CASSPYSGENTEAFF.

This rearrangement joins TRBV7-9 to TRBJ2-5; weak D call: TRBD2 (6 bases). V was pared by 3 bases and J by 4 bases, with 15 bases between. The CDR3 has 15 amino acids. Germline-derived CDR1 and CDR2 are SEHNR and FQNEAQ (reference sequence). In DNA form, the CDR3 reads TGTGCCAGCAGCTTTATTCGGGGGACGGGAGAGACCCAGTACTTC. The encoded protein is CASSFIRGTGETQYF.

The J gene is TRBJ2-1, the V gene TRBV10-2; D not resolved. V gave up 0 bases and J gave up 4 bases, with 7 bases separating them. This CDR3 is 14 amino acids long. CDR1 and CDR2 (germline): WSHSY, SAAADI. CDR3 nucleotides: TGCGCCAGCAGTGAGTCACCAGGATACAATGAGCAGTTCTTC. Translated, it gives CASSESPGYNEQFF.

CDR3 coding DNA: TGCAGCGTTGTGCGACTAAACGGGTACAATGAGCAGTTCTTC. Translated: CSVVRLNGYNEQFF. The V call is TRBV29-1, the J call TRBJ2-1; TRBD2 might be the D (5 bases). With 4 bases removed from V and 4 bases from J, the gap between germline ends came to 14 bases. Germline V gives CDR1 SQVTM, CDR2 ANQGSEA. There are 14 residues in the CDR3.

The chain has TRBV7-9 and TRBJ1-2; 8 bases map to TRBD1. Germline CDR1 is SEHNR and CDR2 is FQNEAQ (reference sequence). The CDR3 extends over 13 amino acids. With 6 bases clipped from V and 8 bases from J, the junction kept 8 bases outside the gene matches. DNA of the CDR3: TGTGCCAGCAGACGTGGACAGGGAAGCGGCTACACCTTC. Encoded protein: CASRRGQGSGYTF.

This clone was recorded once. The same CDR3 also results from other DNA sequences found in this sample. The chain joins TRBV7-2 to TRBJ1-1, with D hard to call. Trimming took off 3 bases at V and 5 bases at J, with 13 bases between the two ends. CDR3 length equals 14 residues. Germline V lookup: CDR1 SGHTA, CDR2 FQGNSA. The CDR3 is CASSLSGGNTEAFF. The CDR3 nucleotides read TGTGCCAGCAGCTTGTCAGGAGGGAATACTGAAGCTTTCTTT.

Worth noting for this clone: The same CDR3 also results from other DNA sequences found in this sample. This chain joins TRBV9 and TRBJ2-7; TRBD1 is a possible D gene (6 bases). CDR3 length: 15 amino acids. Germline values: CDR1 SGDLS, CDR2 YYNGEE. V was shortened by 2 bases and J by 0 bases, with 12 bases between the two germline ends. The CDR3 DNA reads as TGTGCCAGCAGCGTGGGGGCCGGCCTCTCCTACGAGCAGTACTTC. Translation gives CASSVGAGLSYEQYF.

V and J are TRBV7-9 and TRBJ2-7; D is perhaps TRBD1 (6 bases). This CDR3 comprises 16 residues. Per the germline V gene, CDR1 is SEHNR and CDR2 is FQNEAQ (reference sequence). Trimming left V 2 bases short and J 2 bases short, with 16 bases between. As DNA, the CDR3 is TGTGCCAGCAGCTTATTGAATGCGGCAGGGGCCTACGAGCAGTACTTC. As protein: CASSLLNAAGAYEQYF.

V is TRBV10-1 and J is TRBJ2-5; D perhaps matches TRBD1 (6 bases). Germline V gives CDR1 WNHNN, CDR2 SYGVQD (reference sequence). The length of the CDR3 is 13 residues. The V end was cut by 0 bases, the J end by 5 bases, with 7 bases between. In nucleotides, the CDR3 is TGCGCCAGCAGTGAGTCGGGGGCGGAGACCCAGTACTTC. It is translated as CASSESGAETQYF.

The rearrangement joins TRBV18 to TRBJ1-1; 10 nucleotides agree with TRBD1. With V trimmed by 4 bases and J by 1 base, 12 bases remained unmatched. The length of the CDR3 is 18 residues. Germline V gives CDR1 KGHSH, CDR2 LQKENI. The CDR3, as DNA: TGTGCCAGCTCACAAGGACCGGGACAGGGGAGGGGGAACACTGAAGCTTTCTTT. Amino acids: CASSQGPGQGRGNTEAFF.

The CDR3 bases are TGCGCCAGCAGCCCCCGGGGCGGGGGGCCCGAGTACCAAGAGACCCAGTACTTC. Protein sequence: CASSPRGGGPEYQETQYF. The V call is TRBV5-1, the J call TRBJ2-5, with 8 bases identical to TRBD2. Germline CDR1 reads SGHRS; CDR2 reads YFSETQ. This CDR3 comprises 18 residues. With V trimmed by 4 bases and J by 0 bases, 14 bases remained unmatched.

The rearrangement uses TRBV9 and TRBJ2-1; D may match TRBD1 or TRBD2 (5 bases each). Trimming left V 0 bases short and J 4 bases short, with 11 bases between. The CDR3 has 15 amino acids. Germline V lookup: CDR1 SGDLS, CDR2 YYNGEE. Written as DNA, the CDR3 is TGTGCCAGCAGCGTAGCGGGGCTGGAGTACAATGAGCAGTTCTTC. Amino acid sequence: CASSVAGLEYNEQFF.

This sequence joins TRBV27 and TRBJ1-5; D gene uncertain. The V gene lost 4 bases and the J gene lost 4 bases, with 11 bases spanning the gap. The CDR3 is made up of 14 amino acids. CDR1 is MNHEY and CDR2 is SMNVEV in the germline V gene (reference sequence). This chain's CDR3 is CASSWELWNQPQHF. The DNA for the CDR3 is TGTGCCAGCAGTTGGGAACTATGGAATCAGCCCCAGCATTTT.

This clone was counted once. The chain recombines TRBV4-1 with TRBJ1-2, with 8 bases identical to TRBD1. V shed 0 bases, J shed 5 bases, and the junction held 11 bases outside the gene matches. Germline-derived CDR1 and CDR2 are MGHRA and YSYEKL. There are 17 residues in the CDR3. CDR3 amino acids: CASSQDLGQGASYGYTF. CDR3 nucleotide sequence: TGCGCCAGCAGCCAAGATCTAGGGCAGGGGGCTAGTTATGGCTACACCTTC.

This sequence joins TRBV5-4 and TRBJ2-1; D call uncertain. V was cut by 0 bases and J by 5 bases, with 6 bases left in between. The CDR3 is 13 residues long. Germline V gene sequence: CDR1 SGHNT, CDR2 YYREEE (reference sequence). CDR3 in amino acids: CASSLGPNNEQFF. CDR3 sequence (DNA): TGTGCCAGCAGCTTGGGTCCGAACAATGAGCAGTTCTTC. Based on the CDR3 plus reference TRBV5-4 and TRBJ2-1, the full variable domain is ETGVTQSPTHLIKTRGQQVTLRCSSQSGHNTVSWYQQALGQGPQFIFQYYREEENGRGNFPPRFSGLQFPNYSSELNVNALELDDSALYLCASSLGPNNEQFFGPGTRLTVL.

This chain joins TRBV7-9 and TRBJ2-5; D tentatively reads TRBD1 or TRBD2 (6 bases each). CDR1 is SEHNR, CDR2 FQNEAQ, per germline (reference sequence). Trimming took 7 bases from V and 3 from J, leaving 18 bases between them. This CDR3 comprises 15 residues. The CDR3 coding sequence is TGTGCCAGCACCGACTCGAGGGGGGCAGAAGAGACCCAGTACTTC. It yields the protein CASTDSRGAEETQYF.

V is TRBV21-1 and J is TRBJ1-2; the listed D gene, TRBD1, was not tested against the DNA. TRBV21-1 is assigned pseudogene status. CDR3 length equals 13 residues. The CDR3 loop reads CASSKRGQGSYTF. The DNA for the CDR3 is TGTGCCAGCAGCAAACGAGGACAGGGAAGCTACACCTTC.